The 14 T cell receptor beta chains below were found in one sample sequenced in a study of T cell responses to AZD1222 COVID-19 vaccine. Profiled with immunoSEQ multiplex PCR; TCRdb holds only in-frame clones, not every one. The sample lists 95,000 to 150,000 clones, roughly nine tenths seen once, with approximately 3.3% in the top ten. The sample was peripheral blood, taken on day 0 of AZD1222 vaccination. These receptor sequences come from an adult in good health.

This clone is a singleton in its sample. The chain is built from TRBV12-3 or TRBV12-4 and TRBJ2-1; D is unclear. V lost 3 bases, J lost 8 bases, and 8 bases lay in between. This CDR3 has 12 amino acids. The CDR3 DNA sequence: TGTGCCAGCAGTTTTATGGGCCATGAGCAGTTCTTC. Its translation: CASSFMGHEQFF.

V usage is TRBV10-3 and J usage is TRBJ2-1, with D unclear. The length of the CDR3 is 14 residues. V dropped 10 bases and J dropped 3 bases, with 16 bases sitting between them. CDR1 is ENHRY, CDR2 SYGVKD, per germline. In DNA, the CDR3 is TGTGCCACCAGCTCGGACGGAAACTACAATGAGCAGTTCTTC. Amino acids: CATSSDGNYNEQFF.

V usage is TRBV3-1 (or the pseudogene TRBV3-2) and J usage is TRBJ1-2; the D is unclear. Germline assignment: CDR1 LGHDT and CDR2 YNNKEL (reference sequence). Deletions cut 6 bases from V and 2 bases from J, with 16 bases between. The CDR3 loop spans 15 amino acids. The CDR3 DNA is TGTGCCAGCAGTCTCTTTAGGGTCTTAAACTATGGCTACACCTTC. The encoded protein is CASSLFRVLNYGYTF.

The chain carries TRBV5-4 and TRBJ1-6, with TRBD1 identical over 7 bases. There are 15 residues in the CDR3. Per germline, CDR1 SGHNT and CDR2 YYREEE (reference sequence). V lost 2 bases, J lost 13 bases, and 12 bases stayed unmatched. The CDR3 DNA follows: TGTGCCAGCAGCTTAGGGACAGCTCTGGGGGCCCCCCTCCACTTT. It codes for CASSLGTALGAPLHF. The full variable domain, in which reference TRBV5-4 and TRBJ1-6 provide the parts outside the CDR3, is ETGVTQSPTHLIKTRGQQVTLRCSSQSGHNTVSWYQQALGQGPQFIFQYYREEENGRGNFPPRFSGLQFPNYSSELNVNALELDDSALYLCASSLGTALGAPLHFGNGTRLTVT.

This chain connects TRBV9 to TRBJ2-5, with 9 nucleotides matching TRBD2. The CDR3 extends over 16 amino acids. Trimming took 2 bases from V and 5 from J; bases not matched to a gene: 10. The germline V gene has CDR1 SGDLS and CDR2 YYNGEE. For the CDR3, the DNA is TGTGCCAGCAGCGTCCGGATTAGCGGGGGCTTGGAGACCCAGTACTTC. This gives the protein CASSVRISGGLETQYF.

This chain connects TRBV10-3 to TRBJ2-7; D is unclear. This CDR3 is 13 amino acids long. Germline CDR1 is ENHRY and CDR2 is SYGVKD. V dropped 2 bases and J dropped 3 bases, with 8 bases sitting between them. The CDR3 spells CAISEGQIYEQYF. The CDR3 DNA follows: TGTGCCATCAGTGAGGGGCAGATCTACGAGCAGTACTTC.

This CDR3 reads CASSFYRDSNTDTQYF. In DNA, the CDR3 is TGTGCCAGCAGTTTTTACCGGGACAGCAACACAGATACGCAGTATTTT. The V call is TRBV6-2 or TRBV6-3, the J call TRBJ2-3; 7 bases are a match to TRBD1. Trimming at V came to 4 bases and at J to 2 bases, leaving 9 bases not matched to a gene. Germline values: CDR1 MNHEY, CDR2 SVGEGT. The CDR3 length is 16 residues.

The chain links TRBV7-2 to TRBJ1-3, with D perhaps matching TRBD1 (6 bases). The CDR3 is made up of 17 amino acids. Trimming stripped 3 bases from V and 7 bases from J, with 22 bases between. Per germline, CDR1 SGHTA and CDR2 FQGNSA. In nucleotides, the CDR3 is TGTGCCAGCAGCTTTCCTTCCGTACGGGGGCTGGGGAACACCATATATTTT. Its translation: CASSFPSVRGLGNTIYF.

V and J are TRBV7-8 and TRBJ2-5; D ambiguous. Germline CDR1 SGHVS, CDR2 FQNEAQ. The CDR3 is made up of 14 amino acids. V lost 5 bases, J lost 2 bases, and 12 bases lay in between. Here the CDR3 DNA reads TGTGCCAGCAGCCGCGTGGGAACTCAAGAGACCCAGTACTTC. It is translated as CASSRVGTQETQYF.

This chain joins TRBV29-1 and TRBJ2-2; D may match TRBD1 or TRBD2 (6 bases each). V dropped 8 bases and J dropped 7 bases, with 17 bases sitting between them. This CDR3 is built from 13 residues. The germline V gene has CDR1 SQVTM and CDR2 ANQGSEA. CDR3 nucleotide sequence: TGCAGCTCCCGGCTAGGGGGGAGCGGGGAGCTGTTTTTT. It translates to CSSRLGGSGELFF.

The rearrangement links TRBV27 to TRBJ1-2; D unresolved. Germline V gives CDR1 MNHEY, CDR2 SMNVEV (reference sequence). The V and J ends lost 6 bases and 4 bases respectively, with 12 bases between them. This CDR3 region has 13 residues. This chain's CDR3 is CASRWEYGYGYTF. In DNA, the CDR3 is TGTGCCAGCAGGTGGGAATATGGCTATGGCTACACCTTC.

This clone appeared once. This chain connects TRBV6-1 to TRBJ2-3; perhaps TRBD1 as D (6 bases). The CDR3 contains 13 residues. Trimming stripped 6 bases from V and 2 bases from J, with 9 bases between. CDR1 MNHNS and CDR2 SASEGT come from the germline V gene. The CDR3 loop reads CASSRDITDTQYF. CDR3 in DNA: TGTGCCAGCAGCCGGGACATCACAGATACGCAGTATTTT.

V usage is TRBV28 and J usage is TRBJ1-3, with no clear D. The CDR3 loop spans 15 amino acids. Trimming shortened V by 5 bases and J by 0 bases, and 11 bases separated the two germline ends. Germline CDR1 and CDR2: MDHEN and SYDVKM. CDR3: CASSATPLSGNTIYF. For the CDR3, the DNA is TGTGCCAGCAGTGCAACCCCCCTCTCTGGAAACACCATATATTTT.

V usage is TRBV20-1 and J usage is TRBJ2-7; TRBD1 might be the D (6 bases). This CDR3 region has 11 residues. Germline CDR1 is DFQATT and CDR2 is SNEGSKA (reference sequence). Trimming took off 5 bases at V and 3 bases at J, with 8 bases between the two ends. This chain's CDR3 is CSAADSYEQYF. DNA for the CDR3: TGCAGTGCTGCGGACAGCTACGAGCAGTACTTC.